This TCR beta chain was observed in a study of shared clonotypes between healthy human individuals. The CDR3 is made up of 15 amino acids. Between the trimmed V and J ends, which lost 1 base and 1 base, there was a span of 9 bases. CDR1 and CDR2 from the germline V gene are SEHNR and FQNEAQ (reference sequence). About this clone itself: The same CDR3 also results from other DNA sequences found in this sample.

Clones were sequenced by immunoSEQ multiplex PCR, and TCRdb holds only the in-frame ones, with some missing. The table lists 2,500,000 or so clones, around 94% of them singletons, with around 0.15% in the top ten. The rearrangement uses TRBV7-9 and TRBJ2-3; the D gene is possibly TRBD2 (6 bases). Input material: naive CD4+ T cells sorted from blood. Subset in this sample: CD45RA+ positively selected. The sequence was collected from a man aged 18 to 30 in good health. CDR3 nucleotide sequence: TGTGCCAGCAGCTTAGGTTCTAGCGGCACAGATACGCAGTATTTT. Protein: CASSLGSSGTDTQYF.